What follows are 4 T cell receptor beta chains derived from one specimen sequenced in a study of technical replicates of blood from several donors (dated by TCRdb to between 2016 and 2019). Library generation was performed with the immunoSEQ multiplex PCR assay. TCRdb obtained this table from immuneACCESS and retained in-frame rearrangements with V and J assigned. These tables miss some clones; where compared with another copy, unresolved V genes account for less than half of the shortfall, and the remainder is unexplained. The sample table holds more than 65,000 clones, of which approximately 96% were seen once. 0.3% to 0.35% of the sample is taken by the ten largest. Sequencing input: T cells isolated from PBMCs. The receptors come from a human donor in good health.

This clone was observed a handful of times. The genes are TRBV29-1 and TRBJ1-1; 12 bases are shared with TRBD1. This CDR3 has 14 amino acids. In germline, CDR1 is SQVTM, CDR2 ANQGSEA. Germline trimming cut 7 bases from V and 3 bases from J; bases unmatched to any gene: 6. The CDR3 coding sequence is TGCAGCGATGGGACAGGGGGCTTTGACACTGAAGCTTTCTTT. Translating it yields CSDGTGGFDTEAFF.

The CDR3, as DNA: TGTGCCAGCAGCCAAGACAGGGCCGGGGGTGCTTTCTTT. Translating gives CASSQDRAGGAFF. This chain joins TRBV7-2 and TRBJ1-1, with TRBD1 identical over 7 bases. In germline, CDR1 is SGHTA, CDR2 FQGNSA. V lost 5 bases to trimming and J lost 11 bases; unmatched junction nucleotides: 11. There are 13 residues in the CDR3.

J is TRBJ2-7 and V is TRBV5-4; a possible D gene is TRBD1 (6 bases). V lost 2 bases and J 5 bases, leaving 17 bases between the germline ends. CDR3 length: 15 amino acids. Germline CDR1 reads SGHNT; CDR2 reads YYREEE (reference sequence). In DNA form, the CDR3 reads TGTGCCAGCAGCTTTACAGGGACCGGGCCTGACGAGCAGTACTTC. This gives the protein CASSFTGTGPDEQYF. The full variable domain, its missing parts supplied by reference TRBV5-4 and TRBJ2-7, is ETGVTQSPTHLIKTRGQQVTLRCSSQSGHNTVSWYQQALGQGPQFIFQYYREEENGRGNFPPRFSGLQFPNYSSELNVNALELDDSALYLCASSFTGTGPDEQYFGPGTRLTVT.

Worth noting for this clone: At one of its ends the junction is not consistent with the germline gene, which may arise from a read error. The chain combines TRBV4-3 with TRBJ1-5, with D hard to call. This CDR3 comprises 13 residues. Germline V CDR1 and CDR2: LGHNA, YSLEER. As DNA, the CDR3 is TGCGCCAACAGCCAAGATCACGGGCAGCCCCAGCATTTT. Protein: CANSQDHGQPQHF.